The 28 T cell receptor beta chains below all came from one sample that was sequenced in a study of molecular identifiers for immune sequencing clone quantification. TCRdb fed the PCR reads into MiXCR, producing one record per CDR3 protein. Of hundreds of thousands of distinct CDR3 sequences in the sample, just under 20% are singletons; the top ten hold roughly 0.85%. Sequenced material: naive CD8+ T cells from blood, with Jurkat cell RNA spiked in. Subset meaning: FACS-sorted CD8+CD4-CCR7+CD45RA+ naive T cells. These receptors were obtained from a human donor in good health. Some libraries in this study had Jurkat cell RNA spiked in.

Many counts were recorded for this clonotype. The chain carries TRBV7-8 and TRBJ2-5, with TRBD1 identical over 7 bases. The CDR3 is 16 residues long. CDR1 is SGHVS and CDR2 is FQNEAQ in the germline V gene. With V trimmed by 5 bases and J by 1 base, 10 bases remained unmatched. The CDR3: CASSGATGWFQETQYF. The CDR3 DNA is TGTGCCAGCAGCGGGGCGACAGGGTGGTTCCAAGAGACCCAGTACTTC.

The chain combines TRBV27 with TRBJ2-1; 8 positions agree with TRBD2. The CDR3 is made up of 15 amino acids. J was trimmed by 8 bases and V by 8 bases; bases with no gene match: 14. From germline, CDR1 is MNHEY and CDR2 SMNVEV (reference sequence). CDR3 in DNA: TGTGCCAGCGCTATCGGGAGCGGGAGTGTAGATGAGCAGTTCTTC. It encodes CASAIGSGSVDEQFF.

Many counts were recorded for this clonotype. The V gene is TRBV5-6, the J gene TRBJ2-7; 8 bases agree with TRBD1. Germline-derived CDR1 and CDR2 are SGHDT and YYEEEE. The junction had 7 bases not matched to a gene; V was cut back by 3 bases and J by 5 bases. This CDR3 is 14 amino acids long. CDR3 amino acids: CASSSGQGLNEQYF. Here the CDR3 DNA reads TGTGCCAGCAGCTCCGGACAGGGTCTGAACGAGCAGTACTTC.

On this clonotype itself: A read error is possible here, since a much larger clone lies one base away. This sequence joins TRBV27 and TRBJ1-4; D gene unclear. Germline CDR1 MNHEY, CDR2 SMNVEV (reference sequence). This CDR3 spans 15 amino acids. The CDR3 here is CASSLLGETNEKLLF. CDR3 DNA sequence: TGTGCCAGCAGTTTATTGGGAGAAACTAATGAAAAACTGCTTTTT.

The V gene is TRBV30, the J gene TRBJ2-3; D gene unclear. The germline gives CDR1 GTSNPN, CDR2 SVGIG (reference sequence). Deletions cut 4 bases from V and 2 bases from J, with 16 bases between. This CDR3 is built from 15 residues. The CDR3 bases are TGTGCCTGGATTCTACGGGCGCGATACACAGATACGCAGTATTTT. Amino acids: CAWILRARYTDTQYF.

This clonotype was counted a few times. V and J are TRBV6-2 or TRBV6-3 and TRBJ2-3, with D possibly being TRBD2 (7 bases). V was pared by 6 bases and J by 0 bases, with 16 bases between. The CDR3 totals 16 residues. CDR1 is MNHEY, CDR2 SVGEGT, per germline. The CDR3 region is CASRNEGGWSTDTQYF. In DNA, the CDR3 is TGTGCCAGCAGAAACGAGGGGGGGTGGAGCACAGATACGCAGTATTTT.

V and J are TRBV29-1 and TRBJ1-1, with unresolved D. CDR3 size: 13 residues. Germline lookup yields CDR1 SQVTM and CDR2 ANQGSEA. V was pared by 1 base and J by 1 base, with 7 bases between. In DNA form, the CDR3 reads TGCAGCGTTGAAGGTCCCAGGAACACTGAAGCTTTCTTT. This sequence encodes CSVEGPRNTEAFF. Full variable domain (remainder filled in from reference TRBV29-1 and TRBJ1-1): SAVISQKPSRDICQRGTSLTIQCQVDSQVTMMFWYRQQPGQSLTLIATANQGSEATYESGFVIDKFPISRPNLTFSTLTVSNMSPEDSSIYLCSVEGPRNTEAFFGQGTRLTVV.

This clonotype was seen a few times. The V call is TRBV7-9, the J call TRBJ2-3; D perhaps matches TRBD1 (6 bases). Trimming pared 6 bases from V and 2 bases from J, leaving 18 bases between. The CDR3 runs 16 residues. Germline V gene lookup returns CDR1 SEHNR and CDR2 FQNEAQ (reference sequence). This chain's CDR3 is CASSYPTGSITDTQYF. As DNA, the CDR3 is TGTGCCAGCAGTTACCCGACAGGTTCGATCACAGATACGCAGTATTTT.

This clonotype was recorded a few times. V gene TRBV11-2 combines with J gene TRBJ1-4, with D possibly TRBD1 on 5 matching bases. This CDR3 spans 15 amino acids. V dropped 1 base and J dropped 13 bases, with 19 bases sitting between them. CDR1 and CDR2 (germline): SGHAT, FQNNGV. The CDR3 DNA reads TGTGCCAGCAGCTTAGCCCAGGGTCGAGGAATGCGACTGTTTTTT. Protein product: CASSLAQGRGMRLFF.

Points on this clonotype: With a much larger clone just one base away, this may be a read error. This rearrangement joins TRBV25-1 to TRBJ2-1; possibly TRBD1 for D (7 bases). Germline loops: CDR1 MGHDK, CDR2 SYGVNS. The CDR3 covers 15 residues. The CDR3 loop reads CAGSEEGAVYNEQFF. CDR3 in DNA: TGTGCCGGCAGTGAGGAGGGGGCCGTCTACAATGAGCAGTTCTTC.

Comments on this clonotype: Possible read error: a much larger clone is one base away. The CDR3 carries no conserved terminal phenylalanine or tryptophan, so it likely arises from a read error. The chain links TRBV24-1 to TRBJ1-1, with D unclear. Looked up from germline, CDR1 is KGHDR and CDR2 is SFDVKD. The CDR3 is 12 amino acids. Between the trimmed V and J ends, which lost 9 bases and 2 bases, there was a span of 9 bases. This chain's CDR3 is CATGSGNTEAFL. The CDR3 nucleotides read TGTGCCACCGGAAGTGGAAACACTGAAGCTTTCCTT.

This clonotype was seen many times. The chain joins TRBV14 to TRBJ2-2, with 7 bases fitting TRBD2. This CDR3 is 14 amino acids long. Germline lookup yields CDR1 SGHDN and CDR2 FVKESK. V lost 9 bases to trimming and J lost 5 bases; unmatched junction nucleotides: 9. The CDR3 here is CASYASGGTGELFF. The CDR3 DNA sequence: TGTGCCAGTTACGCTAGCGGCGGAACCGGGGAGCTGTTTTTT. Combining the CDR3 with reference TRBV14 and TRBJ2-2 gives the whole variable domain EAGVTQFPSHSVIEKGQTVTLRCDPISGHDNLYWYRRVMGKEIKFLLHFVKESKQDESGMPNNRFLAERTGGTYSTLKVQPAELEDSGVYFCASYASGGTGELFFGEGSRLTVL.

This clonotype was recorded a few times. V is TRBV6-6 and J is TRBJ1-2; D is unresolved. Germline V CDR1 and CDR2: MNHNY, SVGAGI (reference sequence). Trimming stripped 2 bases from V and 2 bases from J, with 15 bases between. The CDR3 loop spans 16 amino acids. The CDR3 coding sequence is TGTGCCAGCAGTTACCCCTGGGAGAATATAAACTATGGCTACACCTTC. Translating gives CASSYPWENINYGYTF.

This clonotype was counted ten times or more. The gene calls are TRBV28 and TRBJ1-5; D is unclear. The V end lost 3 bases, the J end lost 3 bases, and 6 bases lay between the germline ends. Germline values: CDR1 MDHEN, CDR2 SYDVKM. The CDR3 runs 13 residues. CDR3 sequence reads: CASSFRNNQPQHF. The CDR3 nucleotides read TGTGCCAGCAGTTTCCGGAACAATCAGCCCCAGCATTTT.

Comments on this clonotype: Since a much larger clone is just one base distant, this may be a read error. The V gene is TRBV5-6, the J gene TRBJ2-3, with TRBD2 matching 9 bases. V was pared by 1 base and J by 8 bases, with 14 bases of the junction left unmatched. The CDR3 loop spans 17 amino acids. CDR1 and CDR2 (germline): SGHDT, YYEEEE. The CDR3 nucleotides read TGTGCCAGCAGCTTGCCCCCTGGCTTAGCGGGAGCAGGTACGCAGTATTTT. Protein product: CASSLPPGLAGAGTQYF.

This clonotype was counted ten times or more. The chain uses TRBV4-2 and TRBJ2-7; D possibly corresponds to TRBD2 (6 bases). This CDR3 is 15 amino acids long. V lost 1 base and J 3 bases, leaving 13 bases between the germline ends. Germline V lookup: CDR1 LGHNA, CDR2 YNFKEQ. The CDR3, as DNA: TGTGCCAGCAGCCAAGTTGAGGGGAGGAACTACGAGCAGTACTTC. This codes for CASSQVEGRNYEQYF.

The V call is TRBV27, the J call TRBJ1-5; D is perhaps TRBD1 (5 bases). CDR1 and CDR2 (germline): MNHEY, SMNVEV (reference sequence). The CDR3 extends over 14 amino acids. Deletions cut 5 bases from V and 4 bases from J, with 12 bases between. The CDR3 coding sequence is TGTGCCAGCAGTCGGCTAGGGGAAAATCAGCCCCAGCATTTT. As protein: CASSRLGENQPQHF.

This clonotype was recorded many times. This sequence joins TRBV27 and TRBJ2-5; the D gene is possibly TRBD1 (5 bases). Germline V gives CDR1 MNHEY, CDR2 SMNVEV (reference sequence). This CDR3 comprises 14 residues. V lost 3 bases, J lost 0 bases, and 8 bases lay in between. DNA of the CDR3: TGTGCCAGCAGTTTCACAGGTTACCAAGAGACCCAGTACTTC. Translating gives CASSFTGYQETQYF.

This clonotype was observed many times. This sequence joins TRBV28 and TRBJ2-4; TRBD2 agrees at 7 bases. The junction had 11 bases not matched to a gene; V was cut back by 5 bases and J by 7 bases. Germline V gene data show CDR1 as MDHEN and CDR2 as SYDVKM. The CDR3 is made up of 15 amino acids. The CDR3 region is CASSNRAGVRNIQYF. The CDR3 DNA sequence: TGTGCCAGCAGTAATAGGGCGGGAGTCCGGAACATTCAGTACTTC.

This clonotype turned up a few times. The CDR3 loop is CASSLSTRVGYTF. The CDR3, as DNA: TGTGCCAGCAGTTTATCCACCAGGGTTGGCTACACCTTC. This chain links TRBV28 with TRBJ1-2, with D possibly TRBD1 on 5 matching bases. From germline, CDR1 is MDHEN and CDR2 SYDVKM. V was pared by 1 base and J by 7 bases, with 10 bases between. This CDR3 has 13 residues.

The chain is built from TRBV15 and TRBJ2-7, with D perhaps matching TRBD1 (5 bases). V was clipped by 0 bases and J by 5 bases, with 11 bases between them. CDR3 size: 14 residues. Germline assignment: CDR1 LNHNV and CDR2 YYDKDF (reference sequence). CDR3 residues: CATSRDKGLDEQYF. The CDR3, as DNA: TGTGCCACCAGCAGAGATAAGGGGTTGGACGAGCAGTACTTC. The full variable domain, with the rest looked up from reference TRBV15 and TRBJ2-7, is DAMVIQNPRYQVTQFGKPVTLSCSQTLNHNVMYWYQQKSSQAPKLLFHYYDKDFNNEADTPDNFQSRRPNTSFCFLDIRSPGLGDTAMYLCATSRDKGLDEQYFGPGTRLTVT.

DNA for the CDR3: TGTGCCAGCAGTTCCGGGACTAGCGGGACCGATGAGCAGTTCTTC. Amino acids: CASSSGTSGTDEQFF. The chain combines TRBV28 with TRBJ2-1, with 13 bases lining up with TRBD2. The CDR3 is made up of 15 amino acids. The V gene end was trimmed by 4 bases and the J gene end by 8 bases; junction bases not matched to a gene: 5. The germline V gene encodes CDR1 MDHEN and CDR2 SYDVKM.

This clonotype was detected a few times. The genes are TRBV6-5 and TRBJ2-3; 9 nucleotides match TRBD2. In germline, CDR1 is MNHEY, CDR2 SVGAGI. V trimming: 4 bases; J trimming: 2 bases; junction bases outside the gene matches: 7. This CDR3 contains 16 residues. The CDR3 reads CASSSSTSGFTDTQYF. In DNA form, the CDR3 reads TGTGCCAGCAGTTCATCGACTAGCGGATTCACAGATACGCAGTATTTT.

This clonotype was picked up many times. V and J are TRBV7-6 and TRBJ1-1, with D possibly being TRBD1 (6 bases). The CDR3 loop spans 13 amino acids. CDR1 and CDR2 from the germline V gene are SGHVS and FNYEAQ. V lost 2 bases and J lost 7, with 11 bases in between. CDR3 amino acids: CASSLPPGDEAFF. Written as DNA, the CDR3 is TGTGCCAGCAGCTTACCCCCAGGGGATGAAGCTTTCTTT.

There are many counts of this clonotype. The rearrangement links TRBV18 to TRBJ1-5; the match to TRBD1 covers 9 bases. V lost 5 bases, J lost 0 bases, and 11 bases stayed unmatched. CDR1 KGHSH and CDR2 LQKENI come from the germline V gene. This CDR3 comprises 18 residues. The CDR3 is CASSTTQGAPYSNQPQHF. As DNA, the CDR3 is TGTGCCAGCTCAACGACACAGGGGGCTCCATATAGCAATCAGCCCCAGCATTTT.

This sequence joins TRBV2 and TRBJ2-1; tentative D call: TRBD2 (6 bases). The CDR3 runs to 15 residues. Trimming removed 6 bases from V and 0 bases from J, with 12 bases in between. Germline values: CDR1 SNHLY, CDR2 FYNNEI. DNA of the CDR3: TGTGCCAGCAGGGGGGACTTTAGCTCCTACAATGAGCAGTTCTTC. It translates to CASRGDFSSYNEQFF.

There are many counts of this clonotype. This chain joins TRBV6-5 and TRBJ2-6; D remains ambiguous. V lost 8 bases and J 1 base, leaving 12 bases between the germline ends. CDR1 and CDR2 from the germline V gene are MNHEY and SVGAGI. The CDR3 is 15 amino acids. CDR3 loop: CASGPRLSGANVLTF. The DNA for the CDR3 is TGTGCCAGCGGGCCACGGCTTTCTGGGGCCAACGTCCTGACTTTC.

Details on this clonotype: At one boundary the junction diverges from the germline segment, which might be a read error. The V gene is TRBV7-6, the J gene TRBJ2-1; 7 bases are shared with TRBD2. Germline CDR1 reads SGHVS; CDR2 reads FNYEAQ. This CDR3 has 17 residues. CDR3 protein: CACSLAPGGSSYNEQFF. The CDR3 bases are TGTGCCTGCAGCTTAGCGCCCGGGGGGAGCTCCTACAATGAGCAGTTCTTC.